Presented here are 28 T cell receptor beta chains from one specimen sequenced in a study of T cell responses to AZD1222 COVID-19 vaccine. Profiling relied on immunoSEQ multiplex PCR, and the TCRdb table lists in-frame clones only, not all of them. Altogether more than 150,000 clones are present, approximately 94% being singletons, with the ten largest covering roughly 1.7%. The material sequenced was peripheral blood, taken 28 days after the second AZD1222 dose. These receptor sequences come from an adult who received the AZD1222 COVID-19 vaccine.

V gene TRBV10-3 combines with J gene TRBJ1-1, with D maybe TRBD1 (5 bases). This CDR3 has 13 amino acids. Germline loops: CDR1 ENHRY, CDR2 SYGVKD. V shed 7 bases and J shed 1 base, with 10 bases lying between them. The CDR3 nucleotides read TGTGCCATCACAGACAGACCGAACACTGAAGCTTTCTTT. Translation gives CAITDRPNTEAFF.

The chain couples TRBV19 to TRBJ2-3; unclear D gene. The CDR3 sequence is 12 residues long. Germline CDR1 is LNHDA and CDR2 is SQIVND (reference sequence). V was cut by 6 bases and J by 4 bases, with 8 bases left in between. CDR3 in DNA: TGTGCCAGTAGCGGGTCTTCAGATACGCAGTATTTT. Translating it yields CASSGSSDTQYF.

This clone turned up a few times. This chain links TRBV30 with TRBJ2-1; 9 nucleotides align to TRBD2. CDR1 is GTSNPN, CDR2 SVGIG, per germline (reference sequence). This CDR3 comprises 17 residues. J lost 6 bases, V lost 4 bases, and 16 bases had no gene match. CDR3 sequence reads: CAWKPWRGGAPFNEQFF. The CDR3 DNA reads TGTGCCTGGAAACCCTGGCGGGGGGGCGCCCCTTTCAATGAGCAGTTCTTC.

The V call is TRBV27, the J call TRBJ1-2, with no clear D. Germline lookup yields CDR1 MNHEY and CDR2 SMNVEV (reference sequence). The CDR3 totals 12 residues. The germline V and J ends were trimmed by 8 bases and 14 bases, with 21 bases remaining between them. CDR3 residues: CASGLNRAPVTF. As DNA, the CDR3 is TGTGCCAGCGGGTTGAATCGAGCCCCAGTAACCTTC.

A few counts support this clone. The chain is built from TRBV27 and TRBJ1-1, with 10 bases that match TRBD1. From germline, CDR1 is MNHEY and CDR2 SMNVEV (reference sequence). Germline trimming cut 2 bases from V and 11 bases from J; bases unmatched to any gene: 5. The CDR3 spans 13 residues. The DNA of the CDR3 is TGTGCCAGCAGTTTAGACAGGGGGCTGGTTGCTTTCTTT. This encodes CASSLDRGLVAFF.

With regard to this clone: The junction differs from germline at one of its ends, possibly a read error. This rearrangement joins TRBV6-2 or TRBV6-3 to TRBJ1-2; D call uncertain. Germline-derived CDR1 and CDR2 are MNHEY and SVGEGT. This CDR3 has 10 amino acids. CDR3 amino acids: CASSNDGYTF. The CDR3 DNA is TGTGCCAGCAGTAACGATGGCTACACCTTC.

This chain uses TRBV18 with TRBJ2-3; D possibly matches TRBD1 or TRBD2 (5 bases each). V lost 1 base to trimming and J lost 4 bases, with 24 bases between them. The CDR3 is 19 residues long. Per germline, CDR1 KGHSH and CDR2 LQKENI. The CDR3, as DNA: TGTGCCAGCTCACCACTCAGGGTACCGGGACGGACGTTCCCAGATACGCAGTATTTT. It yields the protein CASSPLRVPGRTFPDTQYF.

J is TRBJ1-2 and V is TRBV27; D gene ambiguous. This CDR3 region has 14 residues. CDR1 is MNHEY and CDR2 is SMNVEV in the germline V gene (reference sequence). Trimming shortened V by 2 bases and J by 3 bases, and 10 bases separated the two germline ends. As DNA, the CDR3 is TGTGCCAGCAGTTTAGAGGGTCGGGACTATGGCTACACCTTC. Amino acids: CASSLEGRDYGYTF.

The V and J genes are TRBV25-1 and TRBJ1-5; TRBD1 aligns across 9 bases. Looked up from germline, CDR1 is MGHDK and CDR2 is SYGVNS. Trimming removed 5 bases from V and 9 bases from J; junction bases left unmatched: 8. The CDR3 is made up of 14 amino acids. This chain's CDR3 is CASSPLGTGPPQHF. CDR3 DNA: TGTGCCAGCAGTCCCCTGGGGACAGGGCCGCCCCAGCATTTT.

The rearrangement uses TRBV5-1 and TRBJ2-1; D gene uncertain. The CDR3 contains 13 residues. Trimming removed 8 bases from V and 8 bases from J, with 17 bases in between. CDR1 SGHRS and CDR2 YFSETQ come from the germline V gene. CDR3 region: CASHLSVPDEQFF. The DNA for the CDR3 is TGCGCCAGTCACTTGTCGGTCCCGGATGAGCAGTTCTTC.

The chain is built from TRBV7-2 and TRBJ2-1, with 10 bases identical to TRBD2. The CDR3 has 15 amino acids. CDR1 and CDR2 (germline): SGHTA, FQGNSA. Unmatched junction bases numbered 3, after V lost 4 bases and J lost 3 bases. The CDR3 protein is CASSSQRGGYNEQFF. As DNA, the CDR3 is TGTGCCAGCAGCTCCCAGCGGGGGGGCTACAATGAGCAGTTCTTC.

The chain is built from TRBV28 and TRBJ1-4; D unresolved. Trimming shortened V by 4 bases and J by 8 bases, and 5 bases separated the two germline ends. The CDR3 spans 11 residues. Germline V gene data show CDR1 as MDHEN and CDR2 as SYDVKM. CDR3 residues: CASSSTEKLFF. In DNA form, the CDR3 reads TGTGCCAGCAGTTCTACCGAAAAACTGTTTTTT.

This chain connects TRBV11-2 to TRBJ2-7; D unresolved. This CDR3 is 11 amino acids long. V lost 3 bases and J 7 bases, leaving 7 bases between the germline ends. CDR1 SGHAT and CDR2 FQNNGV come from the germline V gene. This CDR3 is CASSFTWEQYF. The CDR3 DNA is TGTGCCAGCAGCTTTACATGGGAGCAGTACTTC.

This clone was recorded a few times. The J gene is TRBJ1-5, the V gene TRBV30, with 8 bases matching TRBD1. The CDR3 is made up of 12 amino acids. The germline gives CDR1 GTSNPN, CDR2 SVGIG (reference sequence). Trimming removed 8 bases from V and 7 bases from J; junction bases left unmatched: 7. CDR3 amino acids: CAIDRGGQPQHF. The CDR3 nucleotides read TGTGCCATTGACAGGGGCGGGCAGCCCCAGCATTTT.

The gene calls are TRBV7-2 and TRBJ1-2; possibly TRBD1 for D (6 bases). CDR1 is SGHTA and CDR2 is FQGNSA in the germline V gene. The V end lost 4 bases, the J end lost 8 bases, and 14 bases lay between the germline ends. The CDR3 loop spans 13 amino acids. CDR3 nucleotide sequence: TGTGCCAGCAGCTCACAGGGCTCGAGAGGCTACACCTTC. This gives the protein CASSSQGSRGYTF.

The chain uses TRBV12-3 or TRBV12-4 and TRBJ1-1, with unresolved D. V lost 5 bases and J 6 bases, leaving 13 bases between the germline ends. The CDR3 contains 13 residues. The CDR3 DNA reads TGTGCCAGCAGTCCCATTTCCCCCGCTGAAGCTTTCTTT. Its protein product is CASSPISPAEAFF.

V is TRBV9 and J is TRBJ2-7, with 10 positions matching TRBD2. Per germline, CDR1 SGDLS and CDR2 YYNGEE. J lost 6 bases, V lost 5 bases, and 2 bases had no gene match. The CDR3 extends over 12 amino acids. CDR3 nucleotides: TGTGCCAGCAGTTTAGCGGGAGGCGAGCAGTACTTC. Its protein product is CASSLAGGEQYF.

The chain joins TRBV2 to TRBJ2-3; 8 bases align to TRBD2. Germline trimming cut 7 bases from V and 6 bases from J; bases unmatched to any gene: 9. The CDR3 has 14 amino acids. From germline, CDR1 is SNHLY and CDR2 FYNNEI. CDR3 sequence: CASMLSGGGDTQYF. CDR3 nucleotide sequence: TGTGCCAGCATGCTCAGCGGGGGAGGGGATACGCAGTATTTT.

This rearrangement joins TRBV10-3 to TRBJ1-5; 12 nucleotides match TRBD1. Germline V gene sequence: CDR1 ENHRY, CDR2 SYGVKD. CDR3 length: 20 amino acids. V trimming: 6 bases; J trimming: 0 bases; junction bases outside the gene matches: 15. In DNA form, the CDR3 reads TGTGCCATCAGCCAAACCCCTTTGGGGACAGGGGGCATTAGCAATCAGCCCCAGCATTTT. Protein sequence: CAISQTPLGTGGISNQPQHF.

Concerning this clone itself: The same CDR3 also results from other DNA sequences found in this sample. The chain combines TRBV30 with TRBJ2-3; tentative D call: TRBD1 (5 bases). Trimming stripped 0 bases from V and 2 bases from J, with 9 bases between. CDR1 and CDR2 from the germline V gene are GTSNPN and SVGIG (reference sequence). CDR3 length: 14 residues. This CDR3 reads CAWSVQVDTDTQYF. As DNA, the CDR3 is TGTGCCTGGAGTGTACAGGTAGACACAGATACGCAGTATTTT.

This clone was detected a few times. J is TRBJ1-1 and V is TRBV19, with 10 bases identical to TRBD1. V was pared by 6 bases and J by 2 bases, with 9 bases of the junction left unmatched. Germline CDR1 LNHDA, CDR2 SQIVND (reference sequence). This CDR3 comprises 16 residues. CDR3 sequence: CASRRQGAASNTEAFF. The CDR3 nucleotides are TGTGCCAGTAGAAGACAGGGGGCTGCTTCTAACACTGAAGCTTTCTTT.

The V gene is TRBV7-2, the J gene TRBJ1-2; D might be TRBD1 (5 bases). The CDR3 runs 13 residues. V was shortened by 4 bases and J by 5 bases, with 11 bases between the two germline ends. Germline V gene lookup returns CDR1 SGHTA and CDR2 FQGNSA. The CDR3 reads CASSSSRGYGYTF. CDR3 in DNA: TGTGCCAGCAGCTCCTCTAGGGGATATGGCTACACCTTC.

DNA for the CDR3: TGTGCTAGTGGTTTGAGTAGTGGACTAAATGAAAAACTGTTTTTT. Encoded protein: CASGLSSGLNEKLFF. V is TRBV12-5 and J is TRBJ1-4; D ambiguous. Germline loops: CDR1 LGHNT, CDR2 FRNRAP. The CDR3 has 15 amino acids. Trimming removed 2 bases at V and 5 bases at J, with 12 bases between.

The sample holds a few counts of this clone. V is TRBV6-5 and J is TRBJ1-5; D unclear. V was pared by 7 bases and J by 7 bases, with 20 bases between. The CDR3 contains 15 residues. Germline CDR1 reads MNHEY; CDR2 reads SVGAGI. The CDR3 protein is CASIESSPHGQPQHF. CDR3 DNA: TGTGCCAGCATCGAAAGCTCCCCTCACGGCCAGCCCCAGCATTTT.

The chain joins TRBV24-1 to TRBJ2-2; 7 nucleotides match TRBD2. J lost 4 bases, V lost 2 bases, and 6 bases had no gene match. Germline loops: CDR1 KGHDR, CDR2 SFDVKD. The CDR3 is made up of 16 amino acids. The CDR3 sequence: CATSDSSGVGTGELFF. In nucleotides, the CDR3 is TGTGCCACCAGTGATTCGAGCGGGGTCGGCACCGGGGAGCTGTTTTTT.

The genes are TRBV10-2 and TRBJ2-7; D remains unclear. V lost 8 bases and J lost 2, with 16 bases in between. The CDR3 has 14 residues. Germline assignment: CDR1 WSHSY and CDR2 SAAADI. CDR3 in amino acids: CASGIGGVTYEQYF. The CDR3 DNA reads TGCGCCAGCGGGATTGGTGGCGTCACCTACGAGCAGTACTTC.

The CDR3 DNA sequence: TGTGCCAGCGGCCGGTACACTGAAGCTTTCTTT. It specifies CASGRYTEAFF. The chain joins TRBV6-2 or TRBV6-3 to TRBJ1-1; D is undetermined. This CDR3 has 11 residues. Trimming left V 8 bases short and J 3 bases short, with 7 bases between. Germline V gene lookup returns CDR1 MNHEY and CDR2 SVGEGT.

The J gene is TRBJ2-7, the V gene TRBV7-9; D unclear. V lost 5 bases and J lost 9, with 14 bases in between. Germline loops: CDR1 SEHNR, CDR2 FQNEAQ (reference sequence). The CDR3 length is 12 residues. CDR3 DNA sequence: TGTGCCAGCAGCGCAGCTGTGGTCGGGCAGTACTTC. Its protein is CASSAAVVGQYF.